One sample yielded the 26 T cell receptor beta chains listed below, sequenced in a study of blood T cell repertoires in COVID-19. Assay used: immunoSEQ multiplex PCR; TCRdb lists only in-frame clones, some missing. The sample has a few hundred thousand clones; approximately 82% are singletons. Sequencing was done on a sample of peripheral blood. Receptor source: a woman in her late teens or twenties with acute or convalescent COVID-19.

The CDR3 DNA follows: TGTGCCAGCAGCAGACAGGACTTCAATCAGCCCCAGCATTTT. It yields the protein CASSRQDFNQPQHF. The chain uses TRBV6-1 and TRBJ1-5; TRBD1 might be the D (6 bases). V lost 6 bases, J lost 3 bases, and 12 bases lay in between. The CDR3 covers 14 residues. The germline CDR1 and CDR2 sequences are MNHNS and SASEGT.

This clone was seen only a few times. This sequence joins TRBV5-1 and TRBJ2-1; 13 nucleotides agree with TRBD2. With 2 bases clipped from V and 5 bases from J, the junction kept 7 bases outside the gene matches. Germline V lookup: CDR1 SGHRS, CDR2 YFSETQ. The CDR3 runs 17 residues. CDR3 residues: CASSFKFGLAGDNEQFF. For the CDR3, the DNA is TGCGCCAGCAGCTTTAAGTTTGGACTAGCGGGAGACAATGAGCAGTTCTTC.

The rearrangement uses TRBV20-1 and TRBJ1-1; D is possibly TRBD1 (5 bases). The germline V gene encodes CDR1 DFQATT and CDR2 SNEGSKA (reference sequence). V lost 3 bases, J lost 8 bases, and 10 bases lay in between. This CDR3 is built from 11 residues. The CDR3 loop is CSARGGVEAFF. CDR3 DNA: TGCAGTGCTAGGGGAGGGGTAGAAGCTTTCTTT.

The chain is built from TRBV28 and TRBJ1-6; TRBD1 matches 8 bases. Germline CDR1 MDHEN, CDR2 SYDVKM. The CDR3 sequence is 13 residues long. With 8 bases clipped from V and 7 bases from J, the junction kept 4 bases outside the gene matches. Written as DNA, the CDR3 is TGTGCCAGCGGACGGACAGGGAATTCACCCCTCCACTTT. Translating it yields CASGRTGNSPLHF.

J is TRBJ2-1 and V is TRBV6-2 or TRBV6-3, with TRBD2 identical over 13 bases. J gave up 7 bases and V 4 bases, and 10 bases lay outside the gene matches. The germline gives CDR1 MNHEY, CDR2 SVGEGT. The CDR3 totals 17 residues. DNA for the CDR3: TGTGCCAGCAGTTCCACCCGGACTAGCGGGAGAGGTAATGAGCAGTTCTTC. It yields the protein CASSSTRTSGRGNEQFF.

The chain recombines TRBV28 with TRBJ1-5; D unclear. V dropped 2 bases and J dropped 2 bases, with 13 bases sitting between them. CDR1 is MDHEN, CDR2 SYDVKM, per germline. The CDR3 sequence is 16 residues long. CDR3 nucleotides: TGTGCCAGCAGTTTAATGTCGGCAGGCCGCAATCAGCCCCAGCATTTT. This gives the protein CASSLMSAGRNQPQHF.

The CDR3 reads CASSGYVVTGGPYGYTF. In DNA form, the CDR3 reads TGTGCCAGCAGTGGGTACGTCGTGACAGGGGGTCCCTATGGCTACACCTTC. V and J are TRBV2 and TRBJ1-2; TRBD1 agrees at 9 bases. Trimming cost V 4 bases and J 4 bases; bases outside gene matches: 13. Germline CDR1 and CDR2: SNHLY and FYNNEI. The CDR3 runs 17 residues.

The chain uses TRBV24-1 and TRBJ2-7, with D perhaps TRBD1 (5 bases). The V end lost 4 bases, the J end lost 7 bases, and 13 bases lay between the germline ends. Germline-derived CDR1 and CDR2 are KGHDR and SFDVKD. The CDR3 sequence is 13 residues long. CDR3 DNA: TGTGCCACCAGTGACCCCTTCCGACAGGAGCAGTACTTC. It is translated as CATSDPFRQEQYF.

The chain is built from TRBV28 and TRBJ1-2, with D unclear. CDR1 and CDR2 (germline): MDHEN, SYDVKM. With 3 bases removed from V and 2 bases from J, the gap between germline ends came to 16 bases. The CDR3 spans 16 residues. CDR3 sequence reads: CASSLVAISINYGYTF. For the CDR3, the DNA is TGTGCCAGCAGTTTGGTAGCCATCAGCATAAACTATGGCTACACCTTC.

The chain carries TRBV13 and TRBJ2-7; a possible D gene is TRBD2 (5 bases). V was trimmed by 5 bases and J by 5 bases, leaving 19 bases between them. Germline V CDR1 and CDR2: PRHDT, FYEKMQ (reference sequence). CDR3 length equals 15 residues. In nucleotides, the CDR3 is TGTGCCAGCAGCAAGAGGGAACGGGTGTGGGACGAGCAGTACTTC. Encoded protein: CASSKRERVWDEQYF.

V and J are TRBV10-2 and TRBJ2-7, with 8 bases lining up with TRBD1. V dropped 6 bases and J dropped 0; count of bases not matched to a gene: 7. This CDR3 has 15 amino acids. In germline, CDR1 is WSHSY, CDR2 SAAADI. CDR3 bases: TGCGCCAGCAGCGCACCCGGGACAGGCTCCTACGAGCAGTACTTC. The encoded protein is CASSAPGTGSYEQYF.

This chain connects TRBV19 to TRBJ2-3; a possible D gene is TRBD1 (5 bases). The CDR3 totals 16 residues. CDR1 and CDR2 from the germline V gene are LNHDA and SQIVND (reference sequence). V dropped 7 bases and J dropped 3 bases, with 20 bases sitting between them. The CDR3, as DNA: TGTGCCAGTACCTTACGCCCCCAGGGTGGTACAGATACGCAGTATTTT. Translating gives CASTLRPQGGTDTQYF.

The genes are TRBV2 and TRBJ2-1; TRBD1 matches 7 bases. Germline assignment: CDR1 SNHLY and CDR2 FYNNEI. The J segment lost 9 bases and the V segment lost 2 bases, leaving 13 bases of the junction unmatched. The CDR3 contains 16 residues. The CDR3 sequence is CASSERSRQGMGEQFF. DNA of the CDR3: TGTGCCAGCAGTGAAAGGAGTCGACAGGGTATGGGTGAGCAGTTCTTC. Based on the CDR3 plus reference TRBV2 and TRBJ2-1, the full variable domain is EPEVTQTPSHQVTQMGQEVILRCVPISNHLYFYWYRQILGQKVEFLVSFYNNEISEKSEIFDDQFSVERPDGSNFTLKIRSTKLEDSAMYFCASSERSRQGMGEQFFGPGTRLTVL.

This chain links TRBV6-5 with TRBJ2-5; D might be TRBD1 (5 bases). Between the trimmed V and J ends, which lost 7 bases and 4 bases, there was a span of 13 bases. Germline V gene sequence: CDR1 MNHEY, CDR2 SVGAGI. The CDR3 covers 13 residues. The CDR3 spells CASTRFGAETQYF. DNA for the CDR3: TGTGCCAGCACTAGATTTGGGGCAGAGACCCAGTACTTC.

J is TRBJ2-1 and V is TRBV6-2 or TRBV6-3; D is ambiguous. V lost 2 bases and J 6 bases, leaving 5 bases between the germline ends. Germline V gives CDR1 MNHEY, CDR2 SVGEGT. There are 12 residues in the CDR3. The CDR3 is CASSYPRNEQFF. The CDR3 DNA sequence: TGTGCCAGCAGTTACCCTCGCAATGAGCAGTTCTTC.

The gene calls are TRBV6-5 and TRBJ2-7; tentative D call: TRBD2 (5 bases). The CDR3 runs to 11 residues. The V and J ends lost 7 bases and 5 bases respectively, with 9 bases between them. The germline V gene has CDR1 MNHEY and CDR2 SVGAGI. The CDR3 DNA follows: TGTGCCAGCACCCACGGGAACGAGCAGTACTTC. This gives the protein CASTHGNEQYF.

Comment on this clone: In the same sample, other DNA sequences code for this CDR3. The chain employs TRBV12-3 or TRBV12-4 and TRBJ1-3; D uncertain. Trimming took 5 bases from V and 1 from J, leaving 3 bases between them. This CDR3 spans 12 amino acids. CDR3 loop: CASSLSGNTIYF. For the CDR3, the DNA is TGTGCCAGCAGTCTATCTGGAAACACCATATATTTT.

The chain employs TRBV7-2 and TRBJ1-2; 7 bases are a match to TRBD1. This CDR3 contains 14 residues. Germline-derived CDR1 and CDR2 are SGHTA and FQGNSA. The trim removed 4 bases at V and 4 bases at J, leaving 6 bases unmatched. The CDR3 protein is CASSSTGVIYGYTF. As DNA, the CDR3 is TGTGCCAGCAGCTCCACAGGGGTGATCTATGGCTACACCTTC.

The V and J genes are TRBV7-9 and TRBJ2-7, with D perhaps matching TRBD2 (6 bases). The CDR3 covers 12 residues. Germline lookup yields CDR1 SEHNR and CDR2 FQNEAQ (reference sequence). Trimming pared 8 bases from V and 6 bases from J, leaving 14 bases between. CDR3 loop: CASGGDLPEQYF. For the CDR3, the DNA is TGTGCCAGCGGAGGGGACCTACCCGAGCAGTACTTC.

A few counts support this clone. The gene calls are TRBV3-1 (or the pseudogene TRBV3-2) and TRBJ1-2, with 8 bases fitting TRBD1. Trimming removed 2 bases from V and 5 bases from J; junction bases left unmatched: 1. The CDR3 consists of 13 residues. Germline V CDR1 and CDR2: LGHDT, YNNKEL (reference sequence). Here the CDR3 DNA reads TGTGCCAGCAGCCAAAGGACAGGGTATGGCTACACCTTC. Translation: CASSQRTGYGYTF.

Comment on this clone: A much larger clone lies one base from this, so it may be a read error. The V and J genes are TRBV18 and TRBJ2-1; 14 nucleotides line up with TRBD2. The V and J ends lost 4 bases and 5 bases, in that order; junction bases with no gene match: 4. The CDR3 is 16 amino acids. Germline CDR1 is KGHSH and CDR2 is LQKENI. CDR3 in amino acids: CASSRQGLAGDNEQFF. Here the CDR3 DNA reads TGTGCCAGCTCACGCCAGGGACTAGCGGGGGACAATGAGCAGTTCTTC.

The rearrangement uses TRBV27 and TRBJ1-6, with D perhaps matching TRBD1 (6 bases). The CDR3 spans 15 residues. V lost 4 bases and J 7 bases, leaving 14 bases between the germline ends. CDR1 and CDR2 from the germline V gene are MNHEY and SMNVEV (reference sequence). The chain's CDR3 is CASSSLTGINSPLHF. CDR3 bases: TGTGCCAGCAGTTCCCTGACAGGAATAAATTCACCCCTCCACTTT.

This clone was counted ten times or more. The J gene is TRBJ2-7, the V gene TRBV6-4; no clear D gene. From germline, CDR1 is MRHNA and CDR2 SNTAGT. There are 14 residues in the CDR3. V shed 3 bases and J shed 6 bases, with 15 bases lying between them. In nucleotides, the CDR3 is TGTGCCAGCAGTGAGTTTTACGGGTCGGGCGAGCAGTACTTC. Translating gives CASSEFYGSGEQYF.

V usage is TRBV30 and J usage is TRBJ1-2, with D tentatively TRBD1 (5 bases). V was cut by 5 bases and J by 2 bases, with 12 bases left in between. This CDR3 is built from 13 residues. CDR1 is GTSNPN and CDR2 is SVGIG in the germline V gene (reference sequence). CDR3 DNA: TGTGCCTGGGGCGGGACTCCGAACTATGGCTACACCTTC. Its translation is CAWGGTPNYGYTF.

The chain combines TRBV4-1 with TRBJ2-5; the match to TRBD1 covers 7 bases. The germline gives CDR1 MGHRA, CDR2 YSYEKL. V shed 4 bases, J shed 2 bases, and the junction held 7 bases outside the gene matches. The CDR3 loop spans 15 amino acids. The CDR3 spells CASSPGTAIQETQYF. CDR3 coding DNA: TGCGCCAGCAGCCCCGGGACAGCCATACAAGAGACCCAGTACTTC.

The chain combines TRBV27 with TRBJ2-1, with D possibly TRBD2 on 7 matching bases. This CDR3 spans 17 amino acids. Trimming took off 8 bases at V and 7 bases at J, with 27 bases between the two ends. Germline-derived CDR1 and CDR2 are MNHEY and SMNVEV (reference sequence). Written as DNA, the CDR3 is TGTGCCAGCTTCAGGGGACCCGGGGCGGGAGAGGAGAATGAGCAGTTCTTC. Its protein is CASFRGPGAGEENEQFF.